Listed below are T cell receptor beta chains from one sample, sequenced in a study of cytomegalovirus exposure and HLA in healthy donors. Some clones are missing from TCRdb's copy, which holds only in-frame ones; the method was immunoSEQ multiplex PCR. The table includes about 140,000 clones, roughly 90% detected once. The source material was PBMCs. Every receptor here comes from a woman aged 35 to 49 in good health and CMV-seronegative. Both conserved end residues are part of each CDR3. The D gene is left open where the match is weak. Some rows have no size entry. The others give once, few or many, or a class for an expanded clone.

v_gene	j_gene	abundance	d_gene	CDR3nt	CDR3aa
TRBV2	TRBJ2-3	.	TRBD2	TGTGCCAGCAGGGTCCGCGCTAGCGGATTCACAGATACGCAGTATTTT	CASRVRASGFTDTQYF
TRBV27	TRBJ2-7	.	.	TGTGCCAGCAGTTTATCAGCCGGGGTCGAGCAGTACTTC	CASSLSAGVEQYF
TRBV6-5	TRBJ1-1	.	.	TGTGCCAGCAGTTACTCGACGGGTTTAGGCACTGAAGCTTTCTTT	CASSYSTGLGTEAFF
TRBV7-2	TRBJ1-2	.	.	TGTGCCACCCAGCTTAGTAGAGGCTTAGTGAATGGCTACACCTTC	CATQLSRGLVNGYTF
TRBV6-1	TRBJ2-5	.	.	TGTGCCAGCCACGGACAGCTCCAGGAGACCCAGTACTTC	CASHGQLQETQYF
TRBV7-6	TRBJ2-1	.	.	TGTGCCAGCAGCTTATGGGGGCCGAATACCTACAATGAGCAGTTCTTC	CASSLWGPNTYNEQFF
TRBV5-1	TRBJ1-5	.	.	TGCGCCAGCAGCTCTGGCGACTTCAATCAGCCCCAGCATTTT	CASSSGDFNQPQHF
TRBV29-1	TRBJ2-3	.	TRBD2	TGCAGCGTTGGGGAAGTCTGGGGACTAGCGGCTACAGATACGCAGTATTTT	CSVGEVWGLAATDTQYF
TRBV5-4	TRBJ2-2	.	.	TGTGCCAGCAGCACCTGGAGCGGGGAGCTGTTTTTT	CASSTWSGELFF
TRBV5-6	TRBJ2-1	once	TRBD2	TGTGCCAGCAGCCCTAGCGGGTATAGTGAGCAGTTCTTC	CASSPSGYSEQFF
TRBV10-1	TRBJ2-1	.	.	TGCGCCAGCAGCTATGGAGGGCCCTACAATGAGCAGTTCTTC	CASSYGGPYNEQFF
TRBV7-2	TRBJ2-3	.	.	TGTGCCAGCAGCTATAGTCATACGCAGTATTTT	CASSYSHTQYF
TRBV28	TRBJ2-7	.	TRBD2	TGTGCCAGCAGTTCCCTAGCGGGGGAATCCTACGAGCAGTACTTC	CASSSLAGESYEQYF
TRBV4-1	TRBJ1-5	.	.	TGCGCCAGCAGCCAAGGGGATACACGGGAGAATCAGCCCCAGCATTTT	CASSQGDTRENQPQHF
TRBV18	TRBJ2-7	.	TRBD1	TGTGCCAGCTCAAAGGACAGGGGGCACAACTACGAGCAGTACTTC	CASSKDRGHNYEQYF
TRBV27	TRBJ1-2	.	TRBD1	TGTGCCAGCATCGGGACAGGGGGACATGGCTACACCTTC	CASIGTGGHGYTF
TRBV7-9	TRBJ2-3	.	TRBD2	TGTTCCAGCGGCCCGGGACTAGCGGGAGGCACAGATACGCAGTATTTT	CSSGPGLAGGTDTQYF
TRBV28	TRBJ2-5	.	.	TGTGCCAGCAGATCAGGAAAGTTGACCCGCAGGGATGTTGAGACCCAGTACTTC	CASRSGKLTRRDVETQYF
TRBV9	TRBJ2-1	.	TRBD2	TGTGCCAGCAGCGCCCCCTCTAGCGGGCCGTACAATGAGCAGTTCTTC	CASSAPSSGPYNEQFF
TRBV6-1	TRBJ2-7	.	TRBD2	TGTGCCAGCAGTGGGGAGCGGGGGGGGGAGCAGTACTTC	CASSGERGGEQYF
TRBV5-4	TRBJ1-3	.	.	TGTGCCAGCAGCTTCGGGGTTACCAGCTCTGGAAACACCATATATTTT	CASSFGVTSSGNTIYF
TRBV2	TRBJ1-2	once	.	TGTGCCAGCAGCGCAGGGGTGAGTGGCTACACCTTC	CASSAGVSGYTF
TRBV7-9	TRBJ1-1	.	.	TGTTCCAGCAGCTCCATCCGGGCGGGGTTGACTGAAGCTTTCTTT	CSSSSIRAGLTEAFF
TRBV5-4	TRBJ2-1	few	TRBD1	TGTGCCAGCAGCTTCCCGGGACAGGGGTACAATGAGCAGTTCTTC	CASSFPGQGYNEQFF
TRBV2	TRBJ2-2	.	.	TGTGCCAGCAGTGACCGTGGCAGGGTCTCCGGGGAGCTGTTTTTT	CASSDRGRVSGELFF
TRBV9	TRBJ2-6	.	TRBD1	TGTGCCAGCAGCGCAACCGGGACAGGGGATAATGGGGCCAACGTCCTGACTTTC	CASSATGTGDNGANVLTF
TRBV7-2	TRBJ2-2	.	TRBD2	TGTGCCAGCAGCTTTATGACTAGCGGGACCGGGGAGCTGTTTTTT	CASSFMTSGTGELFF
TRBV2	TRBJ2-7	.	TRBD1	TGTGCCAGCAGTGCGGTGACAGGGTTCGACGAGCAGTACTTC	CASSAVTGFDEQYF
TRBV7-2	TRBJ2-1	.	TRBD2	TGTGCCAGCAGCTTAGGCGGGAGAACCTACAATGAGCAGTTCTTC	CASSLGGRTYNEQFF
TRBV5-6	TRBJ1-1	once	.	TGTGCCAGCAGCTTGACAGGTGGGACTGAAGCTTTCTTT	CASSLTGGTEAFF
TRBV10-2	TRBJ2-5	.	.	TGCGCCAGCAGTGGGCGGGACAGCCAAGAGACCCAGTACTTC	CASSGRDSQETQYF
TRBV28	TRBJ2-1	.	.	TGTGCCAGCAGTTTACTTAGCTCCTACAATGAGCAGTTCTTC	CASSLLSSYNEQFF